Shown below are 12 T cell receptor beta chains from a single sample sequenced in a study of shared clonotypes between healthy human individuals. Some clones are missing from TCRdb's copy, which holds only in-frame ones; the method was immunoSEQ multiplex PCR. The sample carries approximately 2,000,000 clones, less than 95% recorded once. Sequencing used naive CD4+ T cells from PBMCs. The subset was: CD45RA+ positively selected. The receptors come from a young man in good health. Some clones in this sample may be carry-over from other donors' samples.

The rearrangement uses TRBV18 and TRBJ2-7, with D perhaps TRBD2 (5 bases). Trimming stripped 1 base from V and 0 bases from J, with 13 bases between. This CDR3 spans 16 amino acids. The germline V gene has CDR1 KGHSH and CDR2 LQKENI. The DNA for the CDR3 is TGTGCCAGCTCACCACGAAAGAGGGAAAGCTCCTACGAGCAGTACTTC. Residues: CASSPRKRESSYEQYF.

On this clone: Other DNA variants within this sample encode the same CDR3. In DNA form, the CDR3 reads TGTGCCAGCAGCCTACGTAGGACAGGGTCCTACGAGCAGTACTTC. Translated, it gives CASSLRRTGSYEQYF. The chain employs TRBV7-2 and TRBJ2-7; TRBD1 matches at 8 bases. The CDR3 totals 15 residues. V trimming: 5 bases; J trimming: 1 base; junction bases outside the gene matches: 7. Germline lookup yields CDR1 SGHTA and CDR2 FQGNSA.

CDR3 DNA sequence: TGTGCCAGCACTACGGGGGGGGCCAGCTATGGCTACACCTTC. Translated: CASTTGGASYGYTF. The chain has TRBV2 and TRBJ1-2, with D possibly TRBD1 on 6 matching bases. Germline V gene lookup returns CDR1 SNHLY and CDR2 FYNNEI. Trimming removed 7 bases at V and 4 bases at J, with 16 bases between. The CDR3 is 14 residues long.

This clone has only one observation. Distinct nucleotide sequences in the sample also encode this CDR3. The CDR3 reads CASSYTSGQETQYF. In nucleotides, the CDR3 is TGTGCCAGCAGTTACACTAGCGGCCAGGAGACCCAGTACTTC. The chain joins TRBV6-5 to TRBJ2-5; 8 nucleotides align to TRBD2. The CDR3 loop spans 14 amino acids. Germline CDR1 reads MNHEY; CDR2 reads SVGAGI. Germline trimming cut 2 bases from V and 5 bases from J; bases unmatched to any gene: 4.

The rearrangement uses TRBV9 and TRBJ2-7, with 8 bases matching TRBD1. The V gene's germline CDR1 is SGDLS and CDR2 YYNGEE. The CDR3 totals 20 residues. Germline trimming cut 0 bases from V and 2 bases from J; bases unmatched to any gene: 19. The CDR3 coding sequence is TGTGCCAGCAGCGTAGCCGGACAGGGTTTGCGTTCTAATCCGACCTACGAGCAGTACTTC. Translation: CASSVAGQGLRSNPTYEQYF. Using reference TRBV9 and TRBJ2-7 for the parts outside the CDR3, the full variable domain is DSGVTQTPKHLITATGQRVTLRCSPRSGDLSVYWYQQSLDQGLQFLIQYYNGEERAKGNILERFSAQQFPDLHSELNLSSLELGDSALYFCASSVAGQGLRSNPTYEQYFGPGTRLTVT.

V usage is TRBV7-3 and J usage is TRBJ2-1; the D is unclear. V lost 5 bases to trimming and J lost 0 bases, with 11 bases between them. Germline lookup yields CDR1 SGHTA and CDR2 FQGTGA. This CDR3 has 15 residues. CDR3 coding DNA: TGTGCCAGCAGCACTGGGGTTGCCTCCTACAATGAGCAGTTCTTC. It encodes CASSTGVASYNEQFF.

The chain uses TRBV7-3 and TRBJ2-1; maybe TRBD2 (5 bases). Germline CDR1 is SGHTA and CDR2 is FQGTGA. Trimming pared 5 bases from V and 8 bases from J, leaving 13 bases between. The CDR3 sequence is 13 residues long. The CDR3 DNA is TGTGCCAGCAGCAAAAGCGGTGTCGATGAGCAGTTCTTC. The encoded protein is CASSKSGVDEQFF.

The CDR3 here is CASSTSGHNEQFF. The CDR3 DNA is TGTGCCAGCAGCACATCCGGGCACAATGAGCAGTTCTTC. The rearrangement joins TRBV9 to TRBJ2-1; D ambiguous. Germline V gene data show CDR1 as SGDLS and CDR2 as YYNGEE. The CDR3 covers 13 residues. Deletions cut 4 bases from V and 5 bases from J, with 10 bases between.

The CDR3 bases are TGTGCCAGTAGTATTAGACAGGGGGAATTCGAGCAGTACTTC. Its translation is CASSIRQGEFEQYF. V usage is TRBV19 and J usage is TRBJ2-7, with 9 nucleotides matching TRBD1. Looked up from germline, CDR1 is LNHDA and CDR2 is SQIVND (reference sequence). This CDR3 comprises 14 residues. With V trimmed by 3 bases and J by 6 bases, 6 bases remained unmatched.

The genes are TRBV7-7 and TRBJ2-5; possibly TRBD2 for D (8 bases). Trimming stripped 5 bases from V and 5 bases from J, with 33 bases between. This CDR3 spans 20 amino acids. Germline assignment: CDR1 SSHAT and CDR2 FNYEAQ (reference sequence). The CDR3 loop is CASSLSIQGWSGRRTETQYF. Here the CDR3 DNA reads TGTGCCAGCAGCCTATCTATACAGGGGTGGAGCGGGAGACGAACCGAGACCCAGTACTTC.

The chain has TRBV7-7 and TRBJ2-5, with D unclear. Germline-derived CDR1 and CDR2 are SSHAT and FNYEAQ (reference sequence). Between the trimmed V and J ends, which lost 1 base and 1 base, there was a span of 10 bases. The CDR3 is 15 residues long. This chain's CDR3 is CASSLVLQAQETQYF. CDR3 bases: TGTGCCAGCAGCTTAGTACTGCAGGCCCAAGAGACCCAGTACTTC.

The chain uses TRBV6-1 and TRBJ2-7; the D is unclear. V lost 3 bases to trimming and J lost 0 bases, with 15 bases between them. Germline loops: CDR1 MNHNS, CDR2 SASEGT. CDR3 length equals 16 residues. DNA for the CDR3: TGTGCCAGCAGTGATAGGGCCCGATCGAGCTCCTACGAGCAGTACTTC. This translates into CASSDRARSSSYEQYF.